These T cell receptor beta chains were read from a single sample in a study of T cell responses to AZD1222 COVID-19 vaccine. Clones were sequenced by immunoSEQ multiplex PCR, and TCRdb holds only the in-frame ones, with some missing. The table lists over 70,000 clones, 70% to 90% of them singletons, with 5.8% in the top ten. The material sequenced was peripheral blood, taken on day 0 of AZD1222 vaccination. The receptors here all came from an adult in good health. Both conserved end residues are part of each CDR3. The size of a clone is reported for some rows only, either as once, few or many, or as a class for expanded clones.

v_gene	abundance	j_gene	CDR3aa
TRBV27	-	TRBJ2-1	CASSLKRGSMSYNEQFF
TRBV6-5	once	TRBJ2-1	CASSWGDEQFF
TRBV24-1	once	TRBJ2-2	CATSDRTVPTGELFF
TRBV9	-	TRBJ1-1	CASSVSQNTEAFF
TRBV6-5	-	TRBJ1-2	CASSYTTEDGHTF
TRBV2	-	TRBJ2-1	CASSDPRSSYNEQFF
TRBV2	-	TRBJ2-1	CASLGSGPKNEQFF
TRBV6-6	-	TRBJ2-7	CTSSYLPSGAYEQYF
TRBV28	-	TRBJ1-5	CASSFAESNQPQHF
TRBV2	once	TRBJ2-7	CASSEWTSGISEQYF
TRBV28	-	TRBJ1-2	CASSPEGQGGYGYTF
TRBV27	-	TRBJ2-2	CASSRLARNTGELFF
TRBV28	-	TRBJ2-1	CASSRRRDRGGEQFF
TRBV18	-	TRBJ1-1	CASSPTVANTEAFF
TRBV7-8	-	TRBJ2-7	CASSPGTSDSEQYF
TRBV18	-	TRBJ2-2	CASSRRRGAGEDGELFF
TRBV18	-	TRBJ1-1	CASSPNTNTEAFF
TRBV20-1	-	TRBJ1-1	CSASIGGVGTEAFF
TRBV11-2	-	TRBJ2-4	CASSLRRGANLAKNIQYF
TRBV6-2/TRBV6-3	-	TRBJ2-5	CASSYSAGVGETQYF
TRBV27	-	TRBJ2-3	CASSLRGLAGTDTQYF
TRBV28	once	TRBJ1-5	CASSLQGFRGNSNQPQHF
TRBV6-2/TRBV6-3	-	TRBJ1-5	CASSTDSRSNQPQHF
TRBV29-1	-	TRBJ1-4	CSVAAVSSEKLFF
TRBV6-5	-	TRBJ2-1	CASSRQGGSYNEQFF
TRBV7-9	few	TRBJ1-2	CASSSGQPGDYGYTF
TRBV6-5	-	TRBJ2-7	CASSITSSYEQYF
TRBV19	-	TRBJ1-5	CASISSGTGYHQPQHF